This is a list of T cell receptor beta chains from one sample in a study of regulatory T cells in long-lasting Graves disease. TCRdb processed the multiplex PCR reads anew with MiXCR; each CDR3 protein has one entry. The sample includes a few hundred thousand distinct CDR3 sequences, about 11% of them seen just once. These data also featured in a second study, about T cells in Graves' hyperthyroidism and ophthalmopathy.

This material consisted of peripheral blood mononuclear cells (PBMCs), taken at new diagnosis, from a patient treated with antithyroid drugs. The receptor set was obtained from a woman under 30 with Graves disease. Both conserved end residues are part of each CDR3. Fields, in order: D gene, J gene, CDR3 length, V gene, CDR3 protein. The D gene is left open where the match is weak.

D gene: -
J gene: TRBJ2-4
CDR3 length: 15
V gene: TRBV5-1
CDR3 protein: CASSQRQGAKNIQYF

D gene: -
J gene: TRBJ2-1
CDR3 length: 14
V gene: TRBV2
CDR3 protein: CATDFLDGANEQFF

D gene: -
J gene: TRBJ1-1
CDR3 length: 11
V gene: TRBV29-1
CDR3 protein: CSVDNRMEAFF

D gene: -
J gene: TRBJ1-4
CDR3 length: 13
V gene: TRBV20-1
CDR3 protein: CSARTEDIEKLFF

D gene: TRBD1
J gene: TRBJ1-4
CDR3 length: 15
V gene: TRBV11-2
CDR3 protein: CASSPRQGRGEKLFF

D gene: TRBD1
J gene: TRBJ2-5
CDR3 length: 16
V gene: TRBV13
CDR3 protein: CASSPERQGVGETQYF

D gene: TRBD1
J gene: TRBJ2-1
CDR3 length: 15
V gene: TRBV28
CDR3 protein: CASSLDRVGSYEQFF

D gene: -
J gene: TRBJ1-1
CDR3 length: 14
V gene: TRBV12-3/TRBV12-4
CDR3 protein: CASSLVRGATEAFF

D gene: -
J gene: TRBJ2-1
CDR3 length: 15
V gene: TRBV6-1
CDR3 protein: CASSLTFQGDNEQFF

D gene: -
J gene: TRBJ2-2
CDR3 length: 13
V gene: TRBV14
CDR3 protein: CASRDSNTGELFF

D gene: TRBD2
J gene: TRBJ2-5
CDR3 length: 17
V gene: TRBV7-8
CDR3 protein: CASSIPPGTRIQETQYF

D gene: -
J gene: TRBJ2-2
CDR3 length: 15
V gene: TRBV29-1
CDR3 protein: CSGSAGGFNTGELFF

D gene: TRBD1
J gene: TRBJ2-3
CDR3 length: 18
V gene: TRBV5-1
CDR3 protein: CASSLLITGTASTDTQYF

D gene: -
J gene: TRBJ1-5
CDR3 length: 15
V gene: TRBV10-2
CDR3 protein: CASSLGEYSNQPQHF

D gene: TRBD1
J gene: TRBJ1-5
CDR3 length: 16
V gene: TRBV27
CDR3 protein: CASSSGQGASNQPQHF

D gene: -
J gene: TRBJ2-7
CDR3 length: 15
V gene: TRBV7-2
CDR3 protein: CASSLPQGRTYEQYF

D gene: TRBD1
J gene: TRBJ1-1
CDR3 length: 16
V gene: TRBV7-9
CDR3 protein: CASSPKGRTGVTEAFF

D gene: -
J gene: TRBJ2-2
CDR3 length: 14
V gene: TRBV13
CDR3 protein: CASSLNLLDGELFF

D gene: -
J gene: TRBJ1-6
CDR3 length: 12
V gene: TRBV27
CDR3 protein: CASARGNSPLHF

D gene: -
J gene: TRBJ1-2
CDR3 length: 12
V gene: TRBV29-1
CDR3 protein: CSVVPENYGYTF

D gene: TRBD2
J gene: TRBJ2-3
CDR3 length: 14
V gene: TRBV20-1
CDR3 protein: CSVSAGEGADTQYF

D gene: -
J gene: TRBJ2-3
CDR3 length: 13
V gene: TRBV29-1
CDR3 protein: CSVQAKHTDTQYF

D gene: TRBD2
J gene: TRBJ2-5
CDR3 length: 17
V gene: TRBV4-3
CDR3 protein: CASSPQGLAGGQETQYF

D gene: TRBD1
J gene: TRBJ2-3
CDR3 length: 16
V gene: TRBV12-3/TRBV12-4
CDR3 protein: CASSSPTGDFADTQYF

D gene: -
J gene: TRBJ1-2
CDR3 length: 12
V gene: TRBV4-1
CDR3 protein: CASGTLNYGYTF

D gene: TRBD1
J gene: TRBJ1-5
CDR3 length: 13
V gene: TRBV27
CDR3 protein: CASSLVGGGAQHF

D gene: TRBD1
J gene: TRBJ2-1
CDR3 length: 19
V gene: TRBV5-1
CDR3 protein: CASSYAGTDFWSSYNEQFF

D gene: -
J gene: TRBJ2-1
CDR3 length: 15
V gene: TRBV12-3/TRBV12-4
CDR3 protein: CASSLWSRGGNEQFF

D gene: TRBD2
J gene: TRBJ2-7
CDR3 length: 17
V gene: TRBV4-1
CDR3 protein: CASSRTTSGSFSYEQYF

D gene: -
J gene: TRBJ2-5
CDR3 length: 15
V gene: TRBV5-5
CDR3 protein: CASTPRADKQETQYF

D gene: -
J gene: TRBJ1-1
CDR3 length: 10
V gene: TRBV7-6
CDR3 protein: CASIRPGAFF

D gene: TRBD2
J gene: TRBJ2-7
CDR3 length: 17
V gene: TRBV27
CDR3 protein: CASSSNLLSGKFYEQYF

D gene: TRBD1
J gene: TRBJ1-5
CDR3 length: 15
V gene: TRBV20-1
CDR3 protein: CSARETGSANQPQHF

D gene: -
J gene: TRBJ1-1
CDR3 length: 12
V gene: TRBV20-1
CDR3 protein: CSARGGGVGAFF

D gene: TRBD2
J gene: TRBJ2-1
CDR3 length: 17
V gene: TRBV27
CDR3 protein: CASSWLPLAGPYNEQFF

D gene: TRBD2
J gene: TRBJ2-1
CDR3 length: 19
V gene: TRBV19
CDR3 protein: CASSTPTSGSIRRGNEQFF

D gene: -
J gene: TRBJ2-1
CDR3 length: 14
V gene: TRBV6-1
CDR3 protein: CASSKGDTNNEQFF

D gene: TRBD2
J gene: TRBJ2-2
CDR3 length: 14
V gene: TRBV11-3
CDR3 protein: CASSRSGLAGELFF

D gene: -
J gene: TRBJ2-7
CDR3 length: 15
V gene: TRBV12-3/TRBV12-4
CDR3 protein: CASSRTGGGSYEQYF

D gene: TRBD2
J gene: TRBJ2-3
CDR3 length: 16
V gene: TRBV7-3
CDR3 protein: CASSSIAGGRTDTQYF

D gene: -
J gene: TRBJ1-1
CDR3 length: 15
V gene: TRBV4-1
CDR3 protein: CASSPPGGRNTEAFF

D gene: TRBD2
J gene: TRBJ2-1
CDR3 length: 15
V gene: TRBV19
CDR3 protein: CATKTTGTSGNEQFF

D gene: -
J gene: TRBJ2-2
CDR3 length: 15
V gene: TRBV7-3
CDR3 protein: CASSLRAGWTGELFF

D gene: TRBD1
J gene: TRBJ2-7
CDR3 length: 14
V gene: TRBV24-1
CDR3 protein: CATSSDRDSYEQYF

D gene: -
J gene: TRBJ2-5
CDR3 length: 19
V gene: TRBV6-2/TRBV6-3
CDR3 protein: CASSFPAGSGGLHQETQYF

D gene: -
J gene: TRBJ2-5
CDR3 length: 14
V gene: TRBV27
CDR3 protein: CASSFRRYRETQYF

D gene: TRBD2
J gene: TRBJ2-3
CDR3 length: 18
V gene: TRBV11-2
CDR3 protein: CASRGASASGRIGDTQYF

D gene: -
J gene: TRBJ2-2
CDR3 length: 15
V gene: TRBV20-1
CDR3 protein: CSARDSESNTGELFF

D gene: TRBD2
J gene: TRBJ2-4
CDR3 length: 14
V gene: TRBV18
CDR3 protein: CASSPGLAKNIQYF

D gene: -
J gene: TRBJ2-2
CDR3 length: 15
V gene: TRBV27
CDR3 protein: CASSLAYQWAGELFF

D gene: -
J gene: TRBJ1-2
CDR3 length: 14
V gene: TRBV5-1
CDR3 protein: CASSLDRGADGYTF

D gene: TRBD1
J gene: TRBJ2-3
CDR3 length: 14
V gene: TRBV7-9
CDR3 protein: CASSFAGGTDTQYF

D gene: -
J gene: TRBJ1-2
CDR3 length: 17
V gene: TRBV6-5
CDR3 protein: CASSYRPGGGVSYGYTF